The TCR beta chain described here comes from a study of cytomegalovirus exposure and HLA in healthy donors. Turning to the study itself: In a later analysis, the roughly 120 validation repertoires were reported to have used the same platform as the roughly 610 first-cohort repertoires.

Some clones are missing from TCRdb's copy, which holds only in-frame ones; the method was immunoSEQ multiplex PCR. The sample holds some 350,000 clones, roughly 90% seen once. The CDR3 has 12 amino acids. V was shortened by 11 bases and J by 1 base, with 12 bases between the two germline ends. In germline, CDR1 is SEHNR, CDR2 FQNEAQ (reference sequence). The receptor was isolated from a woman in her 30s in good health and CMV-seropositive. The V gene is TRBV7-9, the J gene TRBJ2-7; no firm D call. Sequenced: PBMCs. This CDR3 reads CAAHPVSYEQYF. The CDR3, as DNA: TGTGCCGCTCACCCCGTTTCCTACGAGCAGTACTTC.